Presented here are 20 T cell receptor beta chains from one specimen sequenced in a study of T cell responses to AZD1222 COVID-19 vaccine. Assay: immunoSEQ multiplex PCR; the TCRdb copy retains only in-frame clones and omits some. The sample holds 100,000 to 150,000 clones, about 89% seen once. The input for sequencing was peripheral blood, taken on day 0 of AZD1222 vaccination. The receptors here all came from an adult in good health.

The chain employs TRBV9 and TRBJ1-4, with 8 positions matching TRBD1. The CDR3 length is 17 residues. V lost 3 bases and J lost 6; bases outside the gene matches: 13. Looked up from germline, CDR1 is SGDLS and CDR2 is YYNGEE. The CDR3 sequence: CASSEAGQGGFDEKLFF. CDR3 bases: TGTGCCAGCAGCGAGGCCGGACAGGGAGGCTTCGATGAAAAACTGTTTTTT.

V is TRBV6-1 and J is TRBJ2-7, with D possibly being TRBD1 (5 bases). This CDR3 spans 15 amino acids. Looked up from germline, CDR1 is MNHNS and CDR2 is SASEGT. The ends were cut back, 2 bases at V and 2 bases at J, with 13 bases in the middle. The CDR3: CASSEPQGSPYEQYF. DNA of the CDR3: TGTGCCAGCAGTGAACCCCAGGGCTCGCCCTACGAGCAGTACTTC.

The chain employs TRBV5-4 and TRBJ1-4; the D is unclear. The germline V gene has CDR1 SGHNT and CDR2 YYREEE (reference sequence). Deletions cut 0 bases from V and 6 bases from J, with 6 bases between. The CDR3 has 13 residues. CDR3 amino acids: CASSLVPDEKLFF. CDR3 nucleotides: TGTGCCAGCAGCTTGGTGCCAGATGAAAAACTGTTTTTT.

The genes are TRBV6-6 and TRBJ1-5; D unclear. The CDR3 has 13 amino acids. Germline V gene lookup returns CDR1 MNHNY and CDR2 SVGAGI (reference sequence). V shed 9 bases and J shed 6 bases, with 15 bases lying between them. The CDR3 nucleotides are TGTGCCAGTGGAGCAGCTATCAGTCAGCCCCAGCATTTT. This sequence encodes CASGAAISQPQHF.

This clone was recorded only once. This sequence joins TRBV7-9 and TRBJ2-5; 11 bases are shared with TRBD2. CDR1 is SEHNR, CDR2 FQNEAQ, per germline (reference sequence). The CDR3 contains 17 residues. Unmatched junction bases numbered 11, after V lost 3 bases and J lost 5 bases. The CDR3 DNA is TGTGCCAGCAGCTTCAAATTAGCGGGAGGGCCTGGGGAGACCCAGTACTTC. This encodes CASSFKLAGGPGETQYF.

J is TRBJ2-3 and V is TRBV7-9, with 9 bases identical to TRBD1. The CDR3 is 15 residues long. The J segment lost 4 bases and the V segment lost 3 bases, leaving 5 bases of the junction unmatched. Germline V lookup: CDR1 SEHNR, CDR2 FQNEAQ (reference sequence). The CDR3 DNA follows: TGTGCCAGCAGCTTGGGGGACAGGGATCCAGATACGCAGTATTTT. Residues: CASSLGDRDPDTQYF.

The V gene is TRBV21-1, the J gene TRBJ2-4. TRBV21-1 is flagged as a pseudogene. The CDR3 runs to 17 residues. CDR3 amino acids: CASSKDRTPLAKNIQYF. CDR3 in DNA: TGTGCCAGCAGCAAAGACCGGACCCCGCTAGCCAAAAACATTCAGTACTTC.

This clone was counted only a few times. The chain has TRBV20-1 and TRBJ1-5; 9 positions match TRBD1. This CDR3 comprises 15 residues. V trimming: 3 bases; J trimming: 2 bases; junction bases outside the gene matches: 5. Per germline, CDR1 DFQATT and CDR2 SNEGSKA (reference sequence). The CDR3 sequence: CSASTRDRGNQPQHF. In DNA form, the CDR3 reads TGCAGTGCTAGTACACGGGACAGGGGCAATCAGCCCCAGCATTTT.

As concerns this clone: The same CDR3 arises from other DNA sequences in this sample as well. The chain uses TRBV19 and TRBJ2-7; D gene uncertain. The V and J ends lost 3 bases and 0 bases respectively, with 9 bases between them. Germline V CDR1 and CDR2: LNHDA, SQIVND (reference sequence). This CDR3 is built from 14 residues. This CDR3 is CASSMVGSSYEQYF. Here the CDR3 DNA reads TGTGCCAGTAGTATGGTAGGAAGCTCCTACGAGCAGTACTTC. Full variable domain (rest looked up from reference TRBV19 and TRBJ2-7): DGGITQSPKYLFRKEGQNVTLSCEQNLNHDAMYWYRQDPGQGLRLIYYSQIVNDFQKGDIAEGYSVSREKKESFPLTVTSAQKNPTAFYLCASSMVGSSYEQYFGPGTRLTVT.

The chain recombines TRBV25-1 with TRBJ1-1; no firm D call. The V gene lost 7 bases and the J gene lost 5 bases, with 11 bases spanning the gap. Looked up from germline, CDR1 is MGHDK and CDR2 is SYGVNS. This CDR3 has 12 amino acids. CDR3 residues: CASKEGATEAFF. CDR3 nucleotides: TGTGCCAGCAAAGAGGGCGCAACTGAAGCTTTCTTT.

The chain is built from TRBV7-2 and TRBJ2-3, with 10 positions matching TRBD2. Germline CDR1 SGHTA, CDR2 FQGNSA. The length of the CDR3 is 16 residues. V lost 4 bases and J lost 2; bases outside the gene matches: 6. The CDR3 sequence is CASSSQTSGSTDTQYF. CDR3 bases: TGTGCCAGCAGCTCCCAGACTAGCGGGTCCACAGATACGCAGTATTTT.

This rearrangement joins TRBV30 to TRBJ2-2, with D possibly TRBD2 on 5 matching bases. Trimming removed 5 bases at V and 0 bases at J, with 25 bases between. The germline V gene has CDR1 GTSNPN and CDR2 SVGIG (reference sequence). This CDR3 has 19 residues. The CDR3 coding sequence is TGTGCCTGGGGCGGACTGGGTCCCGGTGAATTTTCGAACACCGGGGAGCTGTTTTTT. Translation gives CAWGGLGPGEFSNTGELFF.

The chain uses TRBV30 and TRBJ2-1; D is undetermined. The CDR3 runs 11 residues. Germline CDR1 and CDR2: GTSNPN and SVGIG (reference sequence). V was clipped by 2 bases and J by 6 bases, with 5 bases between them. The CDR3 sequence is CAWSQLNEQFF. DNA for the CDR3: TGTGCCTGGAGTCAACTCAATGAGCAGTTCTTC. The full variable domain, with the rest looked up from reference TRBV30 and TRBJ2-1, is SQTIHQWPATLVQPVGSPLSLECTVEGTSNPNLYWYRQAAGRGLQLLFYSVGIGQISSEVPQNLSASRPQDRQFILSSKKLLLSDSGFYLCAWSQLNEQFFGPGTRLTVL.

The chain combines TRBV19 with TRBJ2-7; TRBD2 matches at 8 bases. The CDR3 runs 15 residues. CDR1 and CDR2 (germline): LNHDA, SQIVND (reference sequence). J lost 2 bases, V lost 6 bases, and 9 bases had no gene match. CDR3 nucleotide sequence: TGTGCCAGTAGAGAATCTACGGGAGGGACCTACGAGCAGTACTTC. Residues: CASRESTGGTYEQYF.

This chain uses TRBV19 with TRBJ2-1, with D possibly matching TRBD1 (6 bases). Trimming left V 9 bases short and J 6 bases short, with 18 bases between. This CDR3 spans 14 amino acids. CDR1 is LNHDA, CDR2 SQIVND, per germline (reference sequence). CDR3 nucleotide sequence: TGTGCCAGCATGTGGGGGACATCTATCAATGAGCAGTTCTTC. Encoded protein: CASMWGTSINEQFF.

This clone came up a few times. The gene calls are TRBV7-9 and TRBJ1-2; the D is unclear. CDR1 is SEHNR, CDR2 FQNEAQ, per germline (reference sequence). V was trimmed by 6 bases and J by 4 bases, leaving 12 bases between them. The CDR3 has 13 amino acids. The CDR3 here is CASSWASFYGYTF. The DNA for the CDR3 is TGTGCCAGCAGTTGGGCGAGTTTCTATGGCTACACCTTC.

The chain is built from TRBV6-5 and TRBJ2-5; 7 bases agree with TRBD1. Germline CDR1 reads MNHEY; CDR2 reads SVGAGI. The CDR3 consists of 13 residues. The V gene end was trimmed by 8 bases and the J gene end by 2 bases; junction bases not matched to a gene: 5. This CDR3 is CASGRDSQETQYF. The CDR3 nucleotides read TGTGCCAGCGGCCGGGACAGTCAAGAGACCCAGTACTTC.

The V and J genes are TRBV6-1 and TRBJ2-7; 11 bases map to TRBD2. Per the germline V gene, CDR1 is MNHNS and CDR2 is SASEGT. This CDR3 spans 17 amino acids. The ends lost 3 bases at V and 2 bases at J; junction bases unmatched: 9. The chain's CDR3 is CASSDPISGRDPYEQYF. The CDR3 DNA reads as TGTGCCAGCAGTGACCCCATTAGCGGGAGGGATCCCTACGAGCAGTACTTC.

The rearrangement uses TRBV6-5 and TRBJ2-3; no clear D gene. The V end lost 6 bases, the J end lost 1 base, and 14 bases lay between the germline ends. CDR1 is MNHEY, CDR2 SVGAGI, per germline. This CDR3 spans 15 amino acids. CDR3 sequence reads: CASRGADTGTDTQYF. CDR3 sequence (DNA): TGTGCCAGCAGGGGTGCCGACACGGGCACAGATACGCAGTATTTT.

The CDR3 sequence: CASSFRQGLGNEQFF. In DNA, the CDR3 is TGTGCCAGCAGTTTCCGACAGGGATTAGGGAATGAGCAGTTCTTC. This chain uses TRBV28 with TRBJ2-1; the match to TRBD1 covers 7 bases. This CDR3 is built from 15 residues. V shed 3 bases, J shed 7 bases, and the junction held 9 bases outside the gene matches. Germline V gene sequence: CDR1 MDHEN, CDR2 SYDVKM.